Below, 19 T cell receptor beta chains from the same sample are listed, as sequenced in a study of blood T cells in healthy people across ages. The use of a sample-barcoded 5' primer and a J-beta primer mix characterized a second PCR of roughly 6 to 11 cycles. TCRdb itself ran the 5' RACE reads through MiXCR, one entry per CDR3 protein. This table has hundreds of thousands of distinct CDR3 sequences, over 45% appearing once. The sequencing sample was made of blood. These receptors were obtained from a woman in her sixties or seventies in good health.

This rearrangement joins TRBV29-1 to TRBJ1-2; TRBD1 is a possible D gene (5 bases). The V gene's germline CDR1 is SQVTM and CDR2 ANQGSEA. This CDR3 is built from 13 residues. The V end lost 7 bases, the J end lost 2 bases, and 14 bases lay between the germline ends. CDR3 residues: CSAPGRVNYGYTF. The CDR3 DNA reads TGCAGCGCCCCGGGCAGGGTCAACTATGGCTACACCTTC.

The count of this clonotype is one. V is TRBV5-8 and J is TRBJ1-2; TRBD1 is a possible D gene (5 bases). The germline gives CDR1 SGHTS, CDR2 YDEGEE. Trimming left V 0 bases short and J 4 bases short, with 16 bases between. The CDR3 is 16 residues long. DNA of the CDR3: TGTGCCAGCAGCTTGGGAGGGACGCCCGGCGGCTATGGCTACACCTTC. Translation gives CASSLGGTPGGYGYTF.

V gene TRBV24-1 combines with J gene TRBJ2-1, with D perhaps TRBD1 (6 bases). The germline V gene has CDR1 KGHDR and CDR2 SFDVKD. This CDR3 contains 12 residues. Trimming removed 2 bases at V and 11 bases at J, with 9 bases between. CDR3 loop: CATSDWTVKQFF. In DNA, the CDR3 is TGTGCCACCAGTGATTGGACAGTTAAGCAGTTCTTC.

This clonotype has more than one count but fewer than ten. The CDR3 bases are TGTGCCAGCAGTCCCCGACTAGCGGGAGATACAGATACGCAGTATTTT. This encodes CASSPRLAGDTDTQYF. J is TRBJ2-3 and V is TRBV12-3 or TRBV12-4; 12 bases align to TRBD2. The J segment lost 3 bases and the V segment lost 5 bases, leaving 6 bases of the junction unmatched. The CDR3 has 16 residues.

The chain employs TRBV18 and TRBJ2-1; tentative D call: TRBD2 (6 bases). The length of the CDR3 is 12 residues. V lost 8 bases and J 6 bases, leaving 11 bases between the germline ends. The germline V gene encodes CDR1 KGHSH and CDR2 LQKENI. CDR3 region: CASARGGNEQFF. DNA for the CDR3: TGTGCCAGCGCACGGGGAGGCAATGAGCAGTTCTTC.

This clonotype has just one count. The chain couples TRBV6-5 to TRBJ2-3; 10 nucleotides line up with TRBD1. Germline assignment: CDR1 MNHEY and CDR2 SVGAGI. The CDR3 totals 16 residues. V dropped 0 bases and J dropped 3; count of bases not matched to a gene: 3. The CDR3 spells CASSYSRTGGTDTQYF. CDR3 coding DNA: TGTGCCAGCAGTTACTCTCGGACAGGGGGAACAGATACGCAGTATTTT.

In its sample, this clonotype was seen once. V usage is TRBV15 and J usage is TRBJ2-7; D not certain. Trimming cost V 1 base and J 2 bases, with 6 bases left between them. The V gene's germline CDR1 is LNHNV and CDR2 YYDKDF (reference sequence). This CDR3 spans 13 amino acids. CDR3 DNA sequence: TGTGCCACCAGCAGAGGGTCGACCTACGAGCAGTACTTC. Translating gives CATSRGSTYEQYF.

This clonotype appeared many times. This chain uses TRBV7-3 with TRBJ1-2, with D perhaps TRBD1 (5 bases). This CDR3 region has 15 residues. Germline V gives CDR1 SGHTA, CDR2 FQGTGA. V lost 2 bases and J 0 bases, leaving 10 bases between the germline ends. This CDR3 is CASSLEGRANYGYTF. The CDR3 nucleotides are TGTGCCAGCAGCTTAGAGGGCAGGGCTAACTATGGCTACACCTTC.

This clonotype appeared a few times. The chain employs TRBV20-1 and TRBJ2-7; TRBD1 aligns across 8 bases. The CDR3 spans 14 residues. V dropped 5 bases and J dropped 5; count of bases not matched to a gene: 11. Germline CDR1 reads DFQATT; CDR2 reads SNEGSKA (reference sequence). The CDR3 nucleotides are TGCAGTGCTTTTCGCCGGGACAGGAGCCACGAGCAGTACTTC. As protein: CSAFRRDRSHEQYF.

This clonotype was detected only a few times. V and J are TRBV12-3 or TRBV12-4 and TRBJ2-5; D is perhaps TRBD1 or TRBD2 (5 bases each). This CDR3 has 11 residues. Trimming left V 5 bases short and J 9 bases short, with 10 bases between. The chain's CDR3 is CASSTGPAQYF. The CDR3 region has the DNA TGTGCCAGCAGTACGGGACCGGCCCAGTACTTC.

The V call is TRBV2, the J call TRBJ2-5; 8 positions match TRBD1. CDR1 and CDR2 (germline): SNHLY, FYNNEI. The CDR3 covers 13 residues. Losses at the gene ends were 4 bases for V and 5 bases for J; bases not matched to a gene: 3. The CDR3 DNA reads TGTGCCAGCAGTGGCAGGGGGCTGGAGACCCAGTACTTC. It is translated as CASSGRGLETQYF.

The chain employs TRBV29-1 and TRBJ1-2, with D unresolved. This CDR3 spans 13 amino acids. V was clipped by 5 bases and J by 0 bases, with 10 bases between them. CDR1 and CDR2 (germline): SQVTM, ANQGSEA. The CDR3 coding sequence is TGCAGCGTTCATGGGAACTCTAACTATGGCTACACCTTC. Protein sequence: CSVHGNSNYGYTF. Combining the CDR3 with reference TRBV29-1 and TRBJ1-2 gives the whole variable domain SAVISQKPSRDICQRGTSLTIQCQVDSQVTMMFWYRQQPGQSLTLIATANQGSEATYESGFVIDKFPISRPNLTFSTLTVSNMSPEDSSIYLCSVHGNSNYGYTFGSGTRLTVV.

The chain combines TRBV29-1 with TRBJ2-7, with D possibly called TRBD1 or TRBD2 (5 bases each). In germline, CDR1 is SQVTM, CDR2 ANQGSEA. V was shortened by 5 bases and J by 2 bases, with 13 bases between the two germline ends. This CDR3 spans 13 amino acids. As DNA, the CDR3 is TGCAGCGTTATCCGGGACGCTACCTACGAGCAGTACTTC. Translated, it gives CSVIRDATYEQYF.

This chain's CDR3 is CASSPQGDSNSPLHF. In DNA form, the CDR3 reads TGTGCCAGCTCACCACAGGGGGACTCTAATTCACCCCTCCACTTT. The chain links TRBV18 to TRBJ1-6; D might be TRBD1 (6 bases). Trimming cost V 1 base and J 6 bases, with 10 bases left between them. CDR1 is KGHSH and CDR2 is LQKENI in the germline V gene. The CDR3 contains 15 residues.

The rearrangement joins TRBV29-1 to TRBJ2-4; 9 bases fit TRBD1. Judging by the DNA end, TRBJ2-7 fits better; the J call may be wrong. Germline V gene sequence: CDR1 SQVTM, CDR2 ANQGSEA. This CDR3 spans 14 amino acids. The CDR3: CSVDKTGGHNEQYF. CDR3 coding DNA: TGCAGCGTTGACAAGACAGGGGGGCACAACGAGCAGTACTTC.

As concerns this clonotype: As the CDR3 is not closed by the conserved phenylalanine or tryptophan, this likely results from a read error. The rearrangement uses TRBV20-1 and TRBJ1-2; D is undetermined. The germline V gene has CDR1 DFQATT and CDR2 SNEGSKA (reference sequence). The CDR3 is made up of 13 amino acids. Trimming shortened V by 0 bases and J by 7 bases, and 12 bases separated the two germline ends. CDR3 nucleotide sequence: TGCAGTGCTAGAGATGGAGGGCTTCTTGGCTACACCTCC. Its translation: CSARDGGLLGYTS.

V gene TRBV10-3 combines with J gene TRBJ1-2; D uncertain. The CDR3 spans 14 residues. CDR1 is ENHRY and CDR2 is SYGVKD in the germline V gene. The V gene lost 4 bases and the J gene lost 1 base, with 10 bases spanning the gap. The CDR3 protein is CAISGGGFNYGYTF. The CDR3 DNA is TGTGCCATCAGTGGTGGCGGTTTTAACTATGGCTACACCTTC.

The rearrangement uses TRBV7-2 and TRBJ2-1; 10 bases are a match to TRBD1. There are 17 residues in the CDR3. The V gene's germline CDR1 is SGHTA and CDR2 FQGNSA. The V segment lost 5 bases and the J segment 5 bases; nucleotides outside the gene matches: 12. The CDR3 protein is CASSATLSGTGDNEQFF. Here the CDR3 DNA reads TGTGCCAGCAGCGCCACCTTGTCCGGGACAGGGGACAATGAGCAGTTCTTC. The full variable domain, rest sourced from reference TRBV7-2 and TRBJ2-1, is GAGVSQSPSNKVTEKGKDVELRCDPISGHTALYWYRQSLGQGLEFLIYFQGNSAPDKSGLPSDRFSAERTGGSVSTLTIQRTQQEDSAVYLCASSATLSGTGDNEQFFGPGTRLTVL.

The J gene is TRBJ2-7, the V gene TRBV20-1; possibly TRBD1 for D (6 bases). The V gene lost 6 bases and the J gene lost 4 bases, with 16 bases spanning the gap. In germline, CDR1 is DFQATT, CDR2 SNEGSKA (reference sequence). This CDR3 spans 13 amino acids. The CDR3 DNA reads as TGCAGTGCCCCTGGACAGACTAATTACGAGCAGTACTTC. This gives the protein CSAPGQTNYEQYF.